A single sample gave rise to the 24 T cell receptor beta chains below, sequenced in a study of Ad26.COV2.S vaccination and SARS-CoV-2 variants. This sample's treatment: roughly 19 received Ad26.COV2.S at low or high dose, single or two shots; about five received placebo; per-sample allocation not given. Sampling was done on day 63 after the first vaccine or placebo injection. Repertoires were generated with immunoSEQ multiplex PCR, while TCRdb's copy carries only in-frame clones and drops some. The table records about 480,000 clones, around 85% of them present only once. Here the sequenced sample was peripheral blood, taken in a trial of Ad26.COV2.S vaccine versus placebo. The receptor set was obtained from a person between 18 and 59 years old who received the Ad26.COV2.S COVID-19 vaccine or a placebo.

The rearrangement joins TRBV7-9 to TRBJ2-1; no firm D call. The length of the CDR3 is 12 residues. Trimming took 1 base from V and 6 from J, leaving 4 bases between them. In germline, CDR1 is SEHNR, CDR2 FQNEAQ (reference sequence). The CDR3 spells CASSLVSNEQFF. For the CDR3, the DNA is TGTGCCAGCAGCTTAGTCTCCAATGAGCAGTTCTTC.

The rearrangement joins TRBV29-1 to TRBJ2-7; D might be TRBD1 or TRBD2, each matching 5 bases. Germline CDR1 reads SQVTM; CDR2 reads ANQGSEA. V was cut by 7 bases and J by 3 bases, with 13 bases left in between. The CDR3 is made up of 12 amino acids. This CDR3 reads CSGGSTLYEQYF. CDR3 nucleotide sequence: TGCAGCGGGGGGTCCACCCTCTACGAGCAGTACTTC.

The chain employs TRBV9 and TRBJ1-1; tentative D call: TRBD1 (5 bases). CDR3 size: 13 residues. With 2 bases removed from V and 0 bases from J, the gap between germline ends came to 5 bases. Germline V gene data show CDR1 as SGDLS and CDR2 as YYNGEE. CDR3 amino acids: CASSVDMNTEAFF. The CDR3 bases are TGTGCCAGCAGCGTGGACATGAACACTGAAGCTTTCTTT.

V and J are TRBV6-2 or TRBV6-3 and TRBJ2-7; D unresolved. Deletions cut 0 bases from V and 12 bases from J, with 12 bases between. This CDR3 is 12 amino acids long. Germline CDR1 is MNHEY and CDR2 is SVGEGT. The CDR3 loop reads CASSYSNSRLYF. The CDR3, as DNA: TGTGCCAGCAGTTACTCGAACTCCCGTTTGTACTTC.

The CDR3 nucleotides read TGTGCCAGCAGTTTTATCGTACAGAATCAGCCCCAGCATTTT. Translated: CASSFIVQNQPQHF. The rearrangement links TRBV6-2 or TRBV6-3 to TRBJ1-5; no clear D gene. Trimming removed 4 bases at V and 4 bases at J, with 11 bases between. This CDR3 is built from 14 residues. Germline V lookup: CDR1 MNHEY, CDR2 SVGEGT.

The J gene is TRBJ1-5, the V gene TRBV19; 9 bases align to TRBD1. In germline, CDR1 is LNHDA, CDR2 SQIVND (reference sequence). The J segment lost 3 bases and the V segment lost 2 bases, leaving 5 bases of the junction unmatched. CDR3 size: 16 residues. This chain's CDR3 is CASSILGTGINQPQHF. Here the CDR3 DNA reads TGTGCCAGTAGTATATTGGGGACAGGGATCAATCAGCCCCAGCATTTT.

The chain uses TRBV3-1 (or the pseudogene TRBV3-2) and TRBJ2-1; D uncertain. Germline-derived CDR1 and CDR2 are LGHDT and YNNKEL (reference sequence). The CDR3 consists of 14 residues. The V end was cut by 0 bases, the J end by 6 bases, with 9 bases between. In DNA, the CDR3 is TGTGCCAGCAGCCAAGATTTTCTCCCCAATGAGCAGTTCTTC. As protein: CASSQDFLPNEQFF.

The V call is TRBV7-3, the J call TRBJ2-2, with D perhaps matching TRBD1 (6 bases). Trimming took off 3 bases at V and 4 bases at J, with 12 bases between the two ends. The length of the CDR3 is 15 residues. Germline assignment: CDR1 SGHTA and CDR2 FQGTGA. The CDR3 loop is CASSLYRAGTGELFF. The CDR3 coding sequence is TGTGCCAGCAGCTTGTACAGGGCGGGCACCGGGGAGCTGTTTTTT.

On this clone: A read error may account for a junction end that differs from germline. The genes are TRBV2 and TRBJ2-7, with D possibly matching TRBD1 (6 bases). This CDR3 has 8 amino acids. CDR1 and CDR2 (germline): SNHLY, FYNNEI. CDR3 region: CASSKTGF. The CDR3 region has the DNA TGTGCCAGCAGCAAGACAGGTTTC.

V is TRBV28 and J is TRBJ2-3; D unclear. Trimming removed 5 bases at V and 0 bases at J, with 9 bases between. This CDR3 is built from 14 residues. Germline V lookup: CDR1 MDHEN, CDR2 SYDVKM. CDR3 protein: CASSTGRSTDTQYF. Written as DNA, the CDR3 is TGTGCCAGCAGTACCGGACGGAGCACAGATACGCAGTATTTT.

V gene TRBV9 combines with J gene TRBJ2-3, with 8 positions matching TRBD2. Trimming removed 5 bases from V and 0 bases from J; junction bases left unmatched: 5. The CDR3 runs 15 residues. The germline V gene has CDR1 SGDLS and CDR2 YYNGEE. CDR3 protein: CASRNGLASTDTQYF. Here the CDR3 DNA reads TGTGCCAGCAGAAACGGACTAGCTAGCACAGATACGCAGTATTTT.

The rearrangement links TRBV29-1 to TRBJ2-1; a possible D gene is TRBD2 (5 bases). This CDR3 has 12 residues. Germline CDR1 reads SQVTM; CDR2 reads ANQGSEA. Trimming left V 4 bases short and J 2 bases short, with 6 bases between. The CDR3 sequence is CSVGETYNEQFF. The CDR3, as DNA: TGCAGCGTTGGGGAGACCTACAATGAGCAGTTCTTC.

The chain recombines TRBV5-1 with TRBJ2-1; 8 bases are a match to TRBD2. With V trimmed by 6 bases and J by 9 bases, 11 bases remained unmatched. The CDR3 has 14 residues. The V gene's germline CDR1 is SGHRS and CDR2 YFSETQ. In DNA form, the CDR3 reads TGCGCCAGCACCCAAGCGGGAGCAAATGGTGAGCAGTTCTTC. Translation: CASTQAGANGEQFF.

The chain combines TRBV24-1 with TRBJ2-1; 8 bases line up with TRBD1. After removal of 7 bases from V and 6 bases from J, the junction contained 10 bases not matched to a gene. This CDR3 has 15 amino acids. The V gene's germline CDR1 is KGHDR and CDR2 SFDVKD. CDR3: CATRMGQGAFNEQFF. The DNA for the CDR3 is TGTGCCACCAGAATGGGGCAGGGGGCCTTCAATGAGCAGTTCTTC.

This clone was recorded once. The CDR3, as DNA: TGTGCCAGCAGTTCAGGCCGGGGATACTATGGCTACACCTTC. Translated: CASSSGRGYYGYTF. This chain joins TRBV6-2 or TRBV6-3 and TRBJ1-2; D is uncertain. The CDR3 has 14 amino acids. Deletions cut 4 bases from V and 3 bases from J, with 12 bases between. The germline V gene has CDR1 MNHEY and CDR2 SVGEGT.

The chain recombines TRBV13 with TRBJ2-7; the D gene is possibly TRBD2 (6 bases). V lost 2 bases, J lost 2 bases, and 10 bases lay in between. The CDR3 is 14 amino acids. Per the germline V gene, CDR1 is PRHDT and CDR2 is FYEKMQ (reference sequence). CDR3 region: CASSLQGGTYEQYF. Here the CDR3 DNA reads TGTGCCAGCAGCTTACAGGGAGGAACCTACGAGCAGTACTTC.

Comment on this clone: The sample contains more than one DNA sequence encoding this CDR3. The gene calls are TRBV5-1 and TRBJ2-7; maybe TRBD2 (5 bases). Germline loops: CDR1 SGHRS, CDR2 YFSETQ. The CDR3 is 14 amino acids. Trimming took 0 bases from V and 0 from J, leaving 7 bases between them. The CDR3 loop is CASSLGGSSYEQYF. The CDR3 DNA follows: TGCGCCAGCAGCTTGGGAGGGAGCTCCTACGAGCAGTACTTC.

This chain uses TRBV5-8 with TRBJ2-5; 8 bases map to TRBD1. After removal of 0 bases from V and 2 bases from J, the junction contained 3 bases not matched to a gene. Germline V gene lookup returns CDR1 SGHTS and CDR2 YDEGEE. This CDR3 spans 15 amino acids. CDR3 in DNA: TGTGCCAGCAGCTTGGGCAGGGGGCTACAAGAGACCCAGTACTTC. Translating it yields CASSLGRGLQETQYF.

The rearrangement links TRBV28 to TRBJ2-5, with 7 bases fitting TRBD1. The CDR3 has 16 amino acids. The V gene's germline CDR1 is MDHEN and CDR2 SYDVKM. With V trimmed by 5 bases and J by 2 bases, 11 bases remained unmatched. The CDR3 DNA reads as TGTGCCAGCAGTGCCGCCACAGGGGTGGCTCAAGAGACCCAGTACTTC. Amino acid sequence: CASSAATGVAQETQYF.

This clone was seen a single time. This rearrangement joins TRBV28 to TRBJ1-1; no firm D call. Germline assignment: CDR1 MDHEN and CDR2 SYDVKM. The CDR3 totals 13 residues. The V and J ends lost 6 bases and 1 base respectively, with 9 bases between them. The CDR3 spells CASSPWGNTEAFF. The CDR3 bases are TGTGCCAGCAGCCCCTGGGGGAACACTGAAGCTTTCTTT.

The chain has TRBV3-1 (or the pseudogene TRBV3-2) and TRBJ2-1; 7 nucleotides agree with TRBD1. Per germline, CDR1 LGHDT and CDR2 YNNKEL (reference sequence). V was clipped by 0 bases and J by 12 bases; unmatched bases: 5. The CDR3 loop spans 13 amino acids. The CDR3 sequence: CASSQDWRTGQFF. The CDR3 DNA follows: TGTGCCAGCAGCCAAGATTGGCGGACAGGGCAGTTCTTC.

As DNA, the CDR3 is TGTGCCAGCATAGCGGGAGCTCGAGATACGCAGTATTTT. This gives the protein CASIAGARDTQYF. The V gene is TRBV28, the J gene TRBJ2-3; 9 positions agree with TRBD2. Germline loops: CDR1 MDHEN, CDR2 SYDVKM. The CDR3 has 13 residues. The V segment lost 7 bases and the J segment 5 bases; nucleotides outside the gene matches: 4.

The chain combines TRBV6-6 with TRBJ1-2; TRBD1 is a possible D gene (5 bases). Germline CDR1 is MNHNY and CDR2 is SVGAGI (reference sequence). This CDR3 is 13 amino acids long. Trimming took 8 bases from V and 2 from J, leaving 12 bases between them. CDR3 nucleotides: TGTGCCAGCCATAGGGGCAGCAACTATGGCTACACCTTC. Protein sequence: CASHRGSNYGYTF.

J is TRBJ2-1 and V is TRBV6-6, with 11 bases matching TRBD2. V lost 10 bases to trimming and J lost 4 bases; unmatched junction nucleotides: 6. This CDR3 contains 14 residues. Germline CDR1 MNHNY, CDR2 SVGAGI (reference sequence). The CDR3 DNA is TGTGCCACCCAGGGACTAGCGGTTTACAATGAGCAGTTCTTC. It is translated as CATQGLAVYNEQFF.